Shown below are 6 T cell receptor beta chains from a single sample sequenced in a study of graft-versus-host responses after intestinal transplantation. Antigen specificity for these receptors is unknown. Using immunoSEQ multiplex PCR, the repertoire was profiled, and TCRdb retains in-frame clones only, with some absent. The sample records around 100,000 clones, about 92% being singletons. Source: unstimulated CD4+ T cells sorted from spleen or lymph node cells, taken before transplant. The receptors were sampled from a human donor who was the organ donor for an intestinal transplant.

As for this clone: The identical CDR3 is also encoded by other nucleotide sequences in the sample. The chain has TRBV5-1 and TRBJ2-2, with TRBD2 matching over 9 bases. The CDR3 is made up of 15 amino acids. Germline values: CDR1 SGHRS, CDR2 YFSETQ. The V and J ends lost 0 bases and 6 bases, in that order; junction bases with no gene match: 3. CDR3 sequence: CASSLGLAGAGELFF. The CDR3 region has the DNA TGCGCCAGCAGCTTGGGCTTAGCGGGAGCCGGGGAGCTGTTTTTT.

This sequence joins TRBV28 and TRBJ2-3; 9 bases map to TRBD2. This CDR3 comprises 17 residues. The germline CDR1 and CDR2 sequences are MDHEN and SYDVKM. V shed 7 bases and J 5 bases; nucleotides not matched to a gene: 16. The chain's CDR3 is CASNRGAAGGTRDTQYF. Written as DNA, the CDR3 is TGTGCCAGCAATCGGGGGGCAGCGGGAGGTACTAGAGATACGCAGTATTTT. Looking up the rest from reference TRBV28 and TRBJ2-3 gives the full variable domain: DVKVTQSSRYLVKRTGEKVFLECVQDMDHENMFWYRQDPGLGLRLIYFSYDVKMKEKGDIPEGYSVSREKKERFSLILESASTNQTSMYLCASNRGAAGGTRDTQYFGPGTRLTVL.

The chain couples TRBV20-1 to TRBJ2-5, with TRBD2 as a possible D gene (5 bases). Germline CDR1 and CDR2: DFQATT and SNEGSKA (reference sequence). Trimming removed 5 bases from V and 5 bases from J, with 9 bases in between. The CDR3 consists of 11 residues. The CDR3 DNA sequence: TGCAGTGCTGAGGGAAGGGAGACCCAGTACTTC. As protein: CSAEGRETQYF.

J is TRBJ1-1 and V is TRBV25-1; the D is unclear. Germline V gene sequence: CDR1 MGHDK, CDR2 SYGVNS. The CDR3 consists of 15 residues. V was pared by 0 bases and J by 5 bases, with 13 bases between. The CDR3 spells CASSEYGRKRTEAFF. The CDR3 DNA sequence: TGTGCCAGCAGTGAATATGGCCGGAAGAGGACTGAAGCTTTCTTT.

This chain connects TRBV9 to TRBJ2-5; TRBD2 agrees at 13 bases. The CDR3 sequence is 16 residues long. The germline CDR1 and CDR2 sequences are SGDLS and YYNGEE. Trimming at V came to 4 bases and at J to 6 bases, leaving 9 bases not matched to a gene. The CDR3 sequence: CASSSNPGLAGQTQYF. The CDR3 DNA follows: TGTGCCAGCAGCTCAAACCCGGGACTAGCGGGACAGACCCAGTACTTC.

V usage is TRBV5-6 and J usage is TRBJ1-2, with D unclear. The V end was cut by 4 bases, the J end by 4 bases, with 17 bases between. CDR1 is SGHDT, CDR2 YYEEEE, per germline. The CDR3 covers 15 residues. This CDR3 reads CASSQRAQAPYGYTF. The CDR3 DNA sequence: TGTGCCAGCAGCCAACGGGCCCAAGCTCCCTATGGCTACACCTTC.